Listed below are T cell receptor beta chains from one sample, sequenced in a study of blood T cell repertoires in COVID-19. The table came from immunoSEQ multiplex PCR; TCRdb's copy has only in-frame clones and leaves some out. This repertoire shows over 100,000 clones, around 82% found once; its top ten account for about 6.6%. The sequencing sample was made of peripheral blood. The receptors come from a woman in her forties or fifties with acute or convalescent COVID-19. The CDR3 runs from the conserved cysteine through the conserved F or W. Each record gives: clone size, V gene, D gene, J gene, CDR3 DNA, CDR3 protein. D genes are given only for firm matches. Expanded clones are given a class, and other clones once, few, many or no size at all.

>few|TRBV11-3|.|TRBJ2-1
TGTGCCAGCAGCTTACAGGGGAGGGGTGAGCAGTTCTTC
CASSLQGRGEQFF
>.|TRBV10-2|.|TRBJ2-7
TGCGCCAGCAGTTTTAGCGGAACCTACGAGCAGTACTTC
CASSFSGTYEQYF
>.|TRBV29-1|TRBD1|TRBJ1-2
TGCAGCGTTGAAGGACAGGGGAACTATGGCTACACCTTC
CSVEGQGNYGYTF
>.|TRBV7-8|TRBD1|TRBJ1-3
TGTGCCAGCAGCTTAGTTGACAGGGAAAATGGAAACACCATATATTTT
CASSLVDRENGNTIYF
>.|TRBV6-1|.|TRBJ1-2
TGTGCCAGCAGTACCGCAGGGGAGTATGGCTACACCTTC
CASSTAGEYGYTF
>few|TRBV5-1|.|TRBJ1-4
TGCGCCAGCAGCTTGGTTGGGGCCGGCGGAAAACTGTTTTTT
CASSLVGAGGKLFF
>.|TRBV27|TRBD1|TRBJ1-2
TGTGCCAGCAGTCGACAGGGGAGGGGGGGGAACTATGGCTACACCTTC
CASSRQGRGGNYGYTF
>.|TRBV18|.|TRBJ1-2
TGTGCCAGCTCGCCTACAGGGACCGGAGATGGCTACACCTTC
CASSPTGTGDGYTF
>.|TRBV12-3/TRBV12-4|TRBD1|TRBJ1-2
TGTGCCAGCAGTCCACAGGGGAACTATGGCTACACCTTC
CASSPQGNYGYTF
>few|TRBV7-2|.|TRBJ2-4
TGTGCCAGCAGCTTAGAGCGTGAGGACATTCAGTACTTC
CASSLEREDIQYF
>.|TRBV6-1|.|TRBJ1-2
TGTGCCAGCAGTGAAGCGCTGTCTAATCAGGCCTATGGCTACACCTTC
CASSEALSNQAYGYTF
>.|TRBV2|.|TRBJ1-2
TGTGCCAGCAGGGGGGACACGATGATCTATGGCTACACCTTC
CASRGDTMIYGYTF
>.|TRBV6-5|TRBD1|TRBJ1-2
TGTGCCAGCAACGGACTGGACAGGGTCAGAGGCTACACCTTC
CASNGLDRVRGYTF
>once|TRBV24-1|TRBD1|TRBJ2-2
TGTGCCACTCGGGACAGGAACACCGGGGAGCTGTTTTTT
CATRDRNTGELFF
>few|TRBV24-1|TRBD1|TRBJ1-2
TGTGCCACCAGTGACCCAGGGACAGGGGGGATCTATGGCTACACCTTC
CATSDPGTGGIYGYTF
>few|TRBV19|.|TRBJ1-2
TGTGCCAGTAGTCACACCACTGGACAGACCGATATCCTCTATGGCTACACCTTC
CASSHTTGQTDILYGYTF
>few|TRBV6-1|.|TRBJ1-2
TGTGCCAGCAGTGGGCAGGGAGGAACCCTGCTTAACTATGGCTACACCTTC
CASSGQGGTLLNYGYTF
>.|TRBV2|TRBD2|TRBJ2-7
TGTGCCAGCAGTCCTGGACTAGCTCTAGAGTACTTC
CASSPGLALEYF
>.|TRBV27|.|TRBJ1-4
TGTGCCAGCAGTCTTGACCAGGGTGAAAAACTGTTTTTT
CASSLDQGEKLFF
>.|TRBV11-2|TRBD2|TRBJ2-5
TGTGCCAGCAGCTTAGATGGTTCCGGTGGCGGGGGGGCTGAGACCCAGTACTTC
CASSLDGSGGGGAETQYF
>.|TRBV7-2|.|TRBJ2-7
TGTGCCAGCAGCTTAAGGTCGGACAGCTACGAGCAGTACTTC
CASSLRSDSYEQYF
>.|TRBV9|TRBD1|TRBJ2-2
TGTGCCAGCAGCCCTTGGACAGGGGGCACCGGGGAGCTGTTTTTT
CASSPWTGGTGELFF
>once|TRBV29-1|.|TRBJ1-1
TGCAGCGTTGTAATAGCGGGGATGAACACTGAAGCTTTCTTT
CSVVIAGMNTEAFF
>once|TRBV24-1|.|TRBJ1-2
TGTGCCACCAGTGATTATGGGAGCTATGGCTACACCTTC
CATSDYGSYGYTF
>once|TRBV29-1|TRBD1|TRBJ2-7
TGCAGCGTTGCGGGACAGGGTCTCCCCTACGAGCAGTACTTC
CSVAGQGLPYEQYF
>few|TRBV18|TRBD1|TRBJ2-7
TGTGCCAGCTCCCCGGGGGACAGGGGGAGAGACTACGAGCAGTACTTC
CASSPGDRGRDYEQYF
>.|TRBV28|TRBD1|TRBJ1-1
TGTGCCAGCAGTTCCCCAGGGGGCGGTGGAACTGAAGCTTTCTTT
CASSSPGGGGTEAFF
>.|TRBV2|TRBD1|TRBJ1-6
TGTGCCAGCACCCAGACAGGGAACTATAATTCACCCCTCCACTTT
CASTQTGNYNSPLHF
>.|TRBV24-1|.|TRBJ2-2
TGTGCCACCAGTGAGGGCGGGACCGGGGAGCTGTTTTTT
CATSEGGTGELFF
>once|TRBV7-3|TRBD1|TRBJ1-2
TGTGCCAGCAGCTTAACAGGACAGGGCTCCTATGGCTACACCTTC
CASSLTGQGSYGYTF
>.|TRBV28|.|TRBJ2-6
TGTGCCAGCAGTTTGGAGGGGGCAGGGGCCAACGTCCTGACTTTC
CASSLEGAGANVLTF
>few|TRBV6-2/TRBV6-3|TRBD1|TRBJ1-1
TGTGCCAGCAGTAGACGACCAGGGGGGAGGAACACTGAAGCTTTCTTT
CASSRRPGGRNTEAFF
>.|TRBV7-9|.|TRBJ2-6
TGTGCCAGCAGCGAGTCTTCTGGGGCCAACGTCCTGACTTTC
CASSESSGANVLTF
>.|TRBV7-6|.|TRBJ1-1
TGTGCCAGCAGCTTACCCCCATATGGGGGGATGAACACTGAAGCTTTCTTT
CASSLPPYGGMNTEAFF
>once|TRBV5-1|.|TRBJ1-2
TGCGCCAGCAGCTTGTCCAGTCCTAACTATGGCTACACCTTC
CASSLSSPNYGYTF
>few|TRBV2|.|TRBJ1-1
TGTGCCAGCATCGGGGGTCGTGAAGCTTTCTTT
CASIGGREAFF
>few|TRBV7-2|.|TRBJ1-5
TGTGCCAGCACCGCCCAGGGGACCACCAATCAGCCCCAGCATTTT
CASTAQGTTNQPQHF
>few|TRBV13|TRBD1|TRBJ1-2
TGTGCCAGCAGCTTAAATGGACAGGTTGAAAACTTTGGAGGCTACACCTTC
CASSLNGQVENFGGYTF
>few|TRBV30|.|TRBJ1-3
TGTGCCTGGAGTCGCGGGATGAGCTCTGGAAACACCATATATTTT
CAWSRGMSSGNTIYF